Below, 29 T cell receptor beta chains from the same sample are listed, as sequenced in a study of T cells after posttransplantation cyclophosphamide. Some clones are missing from TCRdb's copy, which holds only in-frame ones; the method was immunoSEQ multiplex PCR. The sample has 25,000 to 30,000 clones, none seen only once. Sequencing input: PBMCs. These receptors all stem from a woman aged 55-69 years in good health, CMV-negative, and a related stem cell transplant donor.

This clone was observed many times. The chain uses TRBV28 and TRBJ1-2; unclear D gene. The V gene lost 5 bases and the J gene lost 8 bases, with 9 bases spanning the gap. Germline V lookup: CDR1 MDHEN, CDR2 SYDVKM. This CDR3 has 11 amino acids. The CDR3 coding sequence is TGTGCCAGCAGTAGACGCGGGGGCTACACCTTC. Translating it yields CASSRRGGYTF.

This clone has a count of ten or more. This chain links TRBV5-5 with TRBJ1-2; weak D call: TRBD1 (6 bases). Trimming took 2 bases from V and 3 from J, leaving 14 bases between them. This CDR3 spans 15 amino acids. From germline, CDR1 is SGHKS and CDR2 YYEKEE (reference sequence). The CDR3 nucleotides read TGTGCCAGCAGCTTCATGCTCAGGGGCTACTATGGCTACACCTTC. Its protein product is CASSFMLRGYYGYTF.

Many counts were recorded for this clone. The V and J genes are TRBV5-1 and TRBJ1-5; maybe TRBD1 (5 bases). This CDR3 is 14 amino acids long. Looked up from germline, CDR1 is SGHRS and CDR2 is YFSETQ. The V end lost 4 bases, the J end lost 5 bases, and 13 bases lay between the germline ends. The CDR3 nucleotides read TGCGCCAGCAGCCCCCAACCGGGGGATCAGCCCCAGCATTTT. This codes for CASSPQPGDQPQHF.

This clone was recorded many times. The chain recombines TRBV6-4 with TRBJ2-3; no definite D call. V was pared by 2 bases and J by 1 base, with 4 bases between. This CDR3 has 13 residues. The V gene's germline CDR1 is MRHNA and CDR2 SNTAGT. As DNA, the CDR3 is TGTGCCAGCAGTGACGAGGGCACAGATACGCAGTATTTT. It yields the protein CASSDEGTDTQYF.

This clone was seen only a few times. J is TRBJ1-3 and V is TRBV9; D is uncertain. The germline V and J ends were trimmed by 0 bases and 0 bases, with 7 bases remaining between them. The CDR3 has 15 amino acids. The germline gives CDR1 SGDLS, CDR2 YYNGEE. The CDR3 bases are TGTGCCAGCAGCGTAGCTCCGGGCTCTGGAAACACCATATATTTT. This encodes CASSVAPGSGNTIYF.

This clone was seen many times. The genes are TRBV13 and TRBJ2-3, with D unresolved. V dropped 5 bases and J dropped 4 bases, with 7 bases sitting between them. The CDR3 contains 12 residues. In germline, CDR1 is PRHDT, CDR2 FYEKMQ (reference sequence). CDR3 in amino acids: CASSPEADTQYF. CDR3 in DNA: TGTGCCAGCAGCCCAGAGGCAGATACGCAGTATTTT.

This clone was counted ten times or more. Other DNA sequences in the sample encode the same CDR3. The gene calls are TRBV7-2 and TRBJ1-5; 7 bases agree with TRBD1. This CDR3 has 15 amino acids. From germline, CDR1 is SGHTA and CDR2 FQGNSA. V trimming: 0 bases; J trimming: 6 bases; junction bases outside the gene matches: 5. In nucleotides, the CDR3 is TGTGCCAGCAGCTTAGCCCTAGGGGGCGGTCAGCCCCAGCATTTT. Amino acid sequence: CASSLALGGGQPQHF.

This clone came up many times. CDR3 sequence (DNA): TGCGCCAGCAGCGACTACAGGGGAGCTAATGAAAAACTGTTTTTT. Protein product: CASSDYRGANEKLFF. The J gene is TRBJ1-4, the V gene TRBV4-1; 7 nucleotides line up with TRBD1. The V gene end was trimmed by 5 bases and the J gene end by 3 bases; junction bases not matched to a gene: 6. Per the germline V gene, CDR1 is MGHRA and CDR2 is YSYEKL. This CDR3 region has 15 residues.

This clone occurred many times. The gene calls are TRBV5-1 and TRBJ1-2, with 8 nucleotides matching TRBD1. The CDR3 is made up of 15 amino acids. V gave up 4 bases and J gave up 4 bases; unmatched junction bases: 9. Germline assignment: CDR1 SGHRS and CDR2 YFSETQ. The CDR3 nucleotides are TGCGCCAGCAGCACCAGACAGGGGAGTAGCTATGGCTACACCTTC. Protein product: CASSTRQGSSYGYTF.

This clone was recorded at least ten times. This chain uses TRBV2 with TRBJ1-3; TRBD1 is a possible D gene (5 bases). From germline, CDR1 is SNHLY and CDR2 FYNNEI. V lost 4 bases and J lost 4, with 14 bases in between. The CDR3 is 15 residues long. The CDR3 is CASSAVRRGGNTIYF. The CDR3 bases are TGTGCCAGCAGTGCCGTTCGGAGGGGAGGAAACACCATATATTTT.

The chain recombines TRBV7-2 with TRBJ2-2, with D perhaps TRBD2 (5 bases). V was shortened by 2 bases and J by 6 bases, with 7 bases between the two germline ends. The length of the CDR3 is 13 residues. CDR1 is SGHTA and CDR2 is FQGNSA in the germline V gene. In DNA form, the CDR3 reads TGTGCCAGCAGCTTACAACTAGCCGGGGAGCTGTTTTTT. Amino acid sequence: CASSLQLAGELFF.

Only a few counts were recorded for this clone. The gene calls are TRBV6-5 and TRBJ2-2; maybe TRBD1 (6 bases). This CDR3 is built from 13 residues. V shed 7 bases and J shed 1 base, with 7 bases lying between them. The germline CDR1 and CDR2 sequences are MNHEY and SVGAGI. CDR3 sequence reads: CASKGQNTGELFF. The CDR3, as DNA: TGTGCCAGCAAGGGACAGAACACCGGGGAGCTGTTTTTT.

This clone was detected many times. The V gene is TRBV4-1, the J gene TRBJ2-4; D is possibly TRBD1 (5 bases). The CDR3 totals 16 residues. V was clipped by 1 base and J by 0 bases, with 10 bases between them. In germline, CDR1 is MGHRA, CDR2 YSYEKL. This CDR3 reads CASSQGGQGAKNIQYF. The CDR3 bases are TGCGCCAGCAGCCAAGGTGGGCAGGGAGCCAAAAACATTCAGTACTTC.

The chain joins TRBV9 to TRBJ2-2, with a tentative D call TRBD2 (5 bases). The V gene's germline CDR1 is SGDLS and CDR2 YYNGEE. Trimming removed 0 bases at V and 5 bases at J, with 14 bases between. The CDR3 has 16 amino acids. The CDR3 spells CASSVGERKGTGELFF. CDR3 coding DNA: TGTGCCAGCAGCGTAGGGGAGCGGAAGGGAACCGGGGAGCTGTTTTTT. Looking up the rest from reference TRBV9 and TRBJ2-2 gives the full variable domain: DSGVTQTPKHLITATGQRVTLRCSPRSGDLSVYWYQQSLDQGLQFLIQYYNGEERAKGNILERFSAQQFPDLHSELNLSSLELGDSALYFCASSVGERKGTGELFFGEGSRLTVL.

In its sample, this clone was seen a few times. This chain uses TRBV6-1 with TRBJ2-3; TRBD2 matches at 9 bases. The J segment lost 2 bases and the V segment lost 6 bases, leaving 6 bases of the junction unmatched. The length of the CDR3 is 15 residues. Germline assignment: CDR1 MNHNS and CDR2 SASEGT. The CDR3 loop reads CASRFSGGPTDTQYF. CDR3 DNA: TGTGCCAGCAGGTTTAGCGGGGGCCCCACAGATACGCAGTATTTT.

This clone appeared many times. The V call is TRBV19, the J call TRBJ1-1, with D possibly matching TRBD1 (6 bases). Germline CDR1 and CDR2: LNHDA and SQIVND (reference sequence). V was cut by 4 bases and J by 4 bases, with 13 bases left in between. CDR3 length equals 14 residues. The CDR3 region has the DNA TGTGCCAGTAGTAAGGCAGGGGTCGTCACTGAAGCTTTCTTT. The encoded protein is CASSKAGVVTEAFF.

The V and J genes are TRBV2 and TRBJ2-5; no firm D call. Trimming shortened V by 11 bases and J by 5 bases, and 15 bases separated the two germline ends. CDR1 and CDR2 (germline): SNHLY, FYNNEI. The CDR3 is 12 residues long. In nucleotides, the CDR3 is TGTGCCCAGTCCCTGGTTACGGAGACCCAGTACTTC. Its translation is CAQSLVTETQYF.

This clone showed up many times. V usage is TRBV9 and J usage is TRBJ1-3; D gene unclear. Between the trimmed V and J ends, which lost 0 bases and 4 bases, there was a span of 5 bases. The CDR3 runs 13 residues. CDR1 SGDLS and CDR2 YYNGEE come from the germline V gene. The CDR3 reads CASSVAVGNTIYF. The CDR3 DNA reads TGTGCCAGCAGCGTAGCTGTGGGAAACACCATATATTTT.

The table lists this clone with many counts. The V call is TRBV19, the J call TRBJ2-2; 8 positions match TRBD1. The J segment lost 1 base and the V segment lost 5 bases, leaving 6 bases of the junction unmatched. The germline V gene encodes CDR1 LNHDA and CDR2 SQIVND (reference sequence). The CDR3 is 16 residues long. CDR3 protein: CASSPGTGGNTGELFF. CDR3 sequence (DNA): TGTGCCAGTAGTCCCGGGACAGGAGGGAACACCGGGGAGCTGTTTTTT.

The chain carries TRBV24-1 and TRBJ2-3; 12 bases align to TRBD2. The V segment lost 4 bases and the J segment 3 bases; nucleotides outside the gene matches: 13. Germline-derived CDR1 and CDR2 are KGHDR and SFDVKD. There are 19 residues in the CDR3. The CDR3 spells CATSETLAGGPRRTDTQYF. CDR3 bases: TGTGCCACCAGTGAGACTCTAGCGGGGGGGCCCCGCCGGACAGATACGCAGTATTTT.

This clone has only a few counts. This chain joins TRBV9 and TRBJ2-3; TRBD2 aligns across 7 bases. The CDR3 contains 18 residues. The germline CDR1 and CDR2 sequences are SGDLS and YYNGEE. V lost 0 bases and J lost 0; bases outside the gene matches: 10. This CDR3 is CASSVATQRDPSTDTQYF. The DNA of the CDR3 is TGTGCCAGCAGCGTAGCTACCCAGCGGGACCCAAGCACAGATACGCAGTATTTT.

Many counts were recorded for this clone. The chain is built from TRBV6-1 and TRBJ1-4; TRBD1 might be the D (5 bases). Germline V CDR1 and CDR2: MNHNS, SASEGT. The CDR3 runs 15 residues. V was shortened by 0 bases and J by 7 bases, with 12 bases between the two germline ends. In nucleotides, the CDR3 is TGTGCCAGCAGTGAAGCGGGCAGGGCGGCTGAAAAACTGTTTTTT. Its protein is CASSEAGRAAEKLFF.

This clone was detected many times. This sequence joins TRBV6-5 and TRBJ1-2; D remains ambiguous. CDR3 length equals 13 residues. Germline V lookup: CDR1 MNHEY, CDR2 SVGAGI. Trimming took 4 bases from V and 3 from J, leaving 9 bases between them. The CDR3 is CASSFKRDYGYTF. Here the CDR3 DNA reads TGTGCCAGCAGTTTTAAGAGGGACTATGGCTACACCTTC.

The table lists this clone with many counts. The chain uses TRBV28 and TRBJ2-3; either TRBD1 or TRBD2 may supply D (5 bases each). Trimming took 1 base from V and 4 from J, leaving 12 bases between them. CDR1 and CDR2 (germline): MDHEN, SYDVKM. The CDR3 extends over 15 amino acids. The CDR3 DNA follows: TGTGCCAGCAGTTTATCCGGGAAGGGGCCAGATACGCAGTATTTT. It yields the protein CASSLSGKGPDTQYF. The variable domain in full, completed from reference TRBV28 and TRBJ2-3, reads DVKVTQSSRYLVKRTGEKVFLECVQDMDHENMFWYRQDPGLGLRLIYFSYDVKMKEKGDIPEGYSVSREKKERFSLILESASTNQTSMYLCASSLSGKGPDTQYFGPGTRLTVL.

This clone has ten or more counts. The chain joins TRBV10-3 to TRBJ2-7; D possibly corresponds to TRBD2 (6 bases). Per the germline V gene, CDR1 is ENHRY and CDR2 is SYGVKD. CDR3 length equals 16 residues. Trimming shortened V by 10 bases and J by 5 bases, and 27 bases separated the two germline ends. CDR3 sequence: CATRNIMTVTGDEQYF. The CDR3 bases are TGTGCCACCCGAAATATTATGACAGTAACGGGGGACGAGCAGTACTTC.

This clone was seen ten or more times. The CDR3 loop reads CATSDLHRGTSGFLGEQYF. The CDR3 DNA is TGTGCCACCAGTGATTTGCATCGTGGGACTAGCGGATTTCTTGGGGAGCAGTACTTC. The gene calls are TRBV24-1 and TRBJ2-7, with 11 positions matching TRBD2. V lost 0 bases and J lost 7; bases outside the gene matches: 16. The CDR3 is 19 amino acids. The V gene's germline CDR1 is KGHDR and CDR2 SFDVKD.

There are many counts of this clone. The chain couples TRBV6-2 or TRBV6-3 to TRBJ2-7; 12 bases are a match to TRBD1. Germline CDR1 reads MNHEY; CDR2 reads SVGEGT. This CDR3 is 16 amino acids long. V was clipped by 7 bases and J by 6 bases; unmatched bases: 13. CDR3 coding DNA: TGTGCCAGCACCATTTACTCCGGGACAGGGGGCTCCGAGCAGTACTTC. Translation: CASTIYSGTGGSEQYF.

This clone was seen at least ten times. The chain is built from TRBV6-5 and TRBJ2-7; D unresolved. The germline gives CDR1 MNHEY, CDR2 SVGAGI. The CDR3 covers 14 residues. V lost 2 bases and J 0 bases, leaving 8 bases between the germline ends. As DNA, the CDR3 is TGTGCCAGCAGTTACCGTAGCACCTCCTACGAGCAGTACTTC. It encodes CASSYRSTSYEQYF.

This clone was picked up many times. This chain links TRBV5-6 with TRBJ2-7; no firm D call. Germline V gene sequence: CDR1 SGHDT, CDR2 YYEEEE. This CDR3 has 10 amino acids. V was trimmed by 2 bases and J by 7 bases, leaving 4 bases between them. The CDR3 spells CASSFIEQYF. CDR3 nucleotides: TGTGCCAGCAGCTTCATTGAGCAGTACTTC. The full variable domain, rest sourced from reference TRBV5-6 and TRBJ2-7, is DAGVTQSPTHLIKTRGQQVTLRCSPKSGHDTVSWYQQALGQGPQFIFQYYEEEERQRGNFPDRFSGHQFPNYSSELNVNALLLGDSALYLCASSFIEQYFGPGTRLTVT.